This T cell receptor beta chain was retrieved from a study of T cells in Graves' hyperthyroidism and ophthalmopathy. Broader study findings: Blood also contained most expanded thyroid clonotypes above 0.001.

V lost 0 bases and J lost 6, with 11 bases in between. CDR1 LGHNA and CDR2 YNFKEQ come from the germline V gene. CDR3 size: 14 residues. TCR beta CDR3 regions were amplified from RNA transcripts. An initial round of RT-PCR targeting the TCR CDR3 relied on the HTBI primer set. TCRdb independently ran MiXCR on the multiplex PCR reads; one entry per CDR3 protein. The sample lists fewer than 300,000 distinct CDR3 sequences, 13% to 15% occurring once. Uncontrolled infection, other autoimmune disease, pregnancy or lactation barred patients from enrollment. Ahead of any ophthalmopathy symptoms, the blood sample was obtained at the first diagnosis of hyperthyroidism. This clonotype was observed a few times. Its specificity is unknown.

Sequencing used blood. The TCR originated in a woman aged 50 to 60 with Graves' hyperthyroidism that later progressed to Graves' ophthalmopathy. J is TRBJ1-1 and V is TRBV4-2, with a tentative D call TRBD1 (5 bases). The CDR3 loop reads CASSQDLGAAEAFF. CDR3 coding DNA: TGTGCCAGCAGCCAAGATTTAGGGGCCGCTGAAGCTTTCTTT.